Below are 10 T cell receptor beta chains sequenced from a single sample in a study of regulatory T cells in long-lasting Graves disease. Time point noted: newly diagnosed GD, antithyroid drugs for less than 3 months. Making the TCR library involved RNA that had been extracted from PBMCs. Arm-PCR with iRepertoire HTBI primers amplified the CDR3 regions for these TCR beta libraries. TCRdb itself ran the multiplex PCR reads through MiXCR, one entry per CDR3 protein. Here the sample spans 400,000 to 500,000 distinct CDR3 sequences, about 15% being singletons. This same sample was also taken into another study, of T cells in Graves' hyperthyroidism and ophthalmopathy.

Sequencing used peripheral blood mononuclear cells (PBMCs), obtained at new diagnosis, from a patient treated with antithyroid drugs. The receptor set was obtained from a woman in her twenties or thirties with Graves disease.

This clonotype was picked up many times. V usage is TRBV3-1 and J usage is TRBJ2-1; 8 bases agree with TRBD2. This CDR3 is built from 14 residues. Germline CDR1 is LGHDT and CDR2 is YNNKEL (reference sequence). V lost 4 bases and J lost 3; bases outside the gene matches: 2. In nucleotides, the CDR3 is TGTGCCAGCAGCCGACGGGAGGGCTACAATGAGCAGTTCTTC. Protein: CASSRREGYNEQFF.

In this sample, this clonotype turned up many times. The chain has TRBV7-9 and TRBJ2-1, with 9 bases identical to TRBD2. Germline CDR1 SEHNR, CDR2 FQNEAQ (reference sequence). The CDR3 sequence is 15 residues long. V was pared by 4 bases and J by 9 bases, with 10 bases of the junction left unmatched. CDR3 protein: CASSSSAGGLSEQFF. The CDR3 DNA is TGTGCCAGCAGCTCCTCCGCGGGAGGGCTTAGTGAGCAGTTCTTC.

This clonotype was found many times. CDR3 loop: CASSERGQEDQPQHF. CDR3 nucleotide sequence: TGTGCCAGCAGTGAGCGGGGCCAGGAAGATCAGCCCCAGCATTTT. The chain has TRBV6-1 and TRBJ1-5, with a tentative D call TRBD1 (5 bases). V dropped 3 bases and J dropped 5 bases, with 14 bases sitting between them. The germline V gene has CDR1 MNHNS and CDR2 SASEGT. This CDR3 has 15 residues.

Many counts were recorded for this clonotype. V usage is TRBV2 and J usage is TRBJ1-5, with 7 bases matching TRBD1. The germline V gene has CDR1 SNHLY and CDR2 FYNNEI. The CDR3 totals 15 residues. V was pared by 1 base and J by 7 bases, with 7 bases of the junction left unmatched. In nucleotides, the CDR3 is TGTGCCAGCAGTGAAGAAACAGGGGTGGGACAGCCCCAGCATTTT. Protein sequence: CASSEETGVGQPQHF. Full variable domain (missing parts from reference TRBV2 and TRBJ1-5): EPEVTQTPSHQVTQMGQEVILRCVPISNHLYFYWYRQILGQKVEFLVSFYNNEISEKSEIFDDQFSVERPDGSNFTLKIRSTKLEDSAMYFCASSEETGVGQPQHFGDGTRLSIL.

The gene calls are TRBV28 and TRBJ2-1; tentatively, D is TRBD1 or TRBD2 (6 bases each). The V gene lost 3 bases and the J gene lost 7 bases, with 16 bases spanning the gap. The CDR3 runs 15 residues. Germline V CDR1 and CDR2: MDHEN, SYDVKM. The CDR3 loop is CASSFSGARRNEQFF. In DNA form, the CDR3 reads TGTGCCAGCAGTTTCTCGGGGGCTCGGCGGAATGAGCAGTTCTTC.

The CDR3 is CSVWAPVTGELFF. The CDR3 region has the DNA TGCAGCGTTTGGGCGCCGGTCACCGGGGAGCTGTTTTTT. The genes are TRBV29-1 and TRBJ2-2; D gene unclear. The CDR3 has 13 amino acids. The germline V gene has CDR1 SQVTM and CDR2 ANQGSEA. Trimming left V 5 bases short and J 4 bases short, with 11 bases between.

This clonotype occurred many times. The V gene is TRBV29-1, the J gene TRBJ2-7, with unresolved D. Germline loops: CDR1 SQVTM, CDR2 ANQGSEA. The V end lost 6 bases, the J end lost 1 base, and 13 bases lay between the germline ends. The CDR3 runs 13 residues. The CDR3 DNA reads as TGCAGCGTCGCCACCACCGGGTCCTACGAGCAGTACTTC. Protein sequence: CSVATTGSYEQYF.

Ten or more counts support this clonotype. The chain employs TRBV7-3 and TRBJ2-2, with D maybe TRBD2 (5 bases). This CDR3 region has 13 residues. The V gene's germline CDR1 is SGHTA and CDR2 FQGTGA. V lost 5 bases and J lost 6, with 10 bases in between. The CDR3 DNA sequence: TGTGCCAGCAGCCTGGAGGTCCCCGGGGAGCTGTTTTTT. Its protein is CASSLEVPGELFF.

This chain connects TRBV29-1 to TRBJ2-3, with D possibly TRBD2 on 6 matching bases. The V and J ends lost 5 bases and 6 bases respectively, with 12 bases between them. There are 12 residues in the CDR3. CDR1 SQVTM and CDR2 ANQGSEA come from the germline V gene. The CDR3 here is CSVTGVPDTQYF. The DNA for the CDR3 is TGCAGCGTTACGGGAGTCCCCGATACGCAGTATTTT.

This clonotype occurred many times. V gene TRBV20-1 combines with J gene TRBJ2-1; TRBD1 matches 7 bases. This CDR3 region has 11 residues. Germline CDR1 is DFQATT and CDR2 is SNEGSKA (reference sequence). The V and J ends lost 3 bases and 15 bases, in that order; junction bases with no gene match: 8. The CDR3 region is CSASGTGQTFF. CDR3 in DNA: TGCAGTGCTAGTGGAACGGGACAGACGTTCTTC.